Detailed here is one TCR beta chain. The source of the sample is a study of blood T cell repertoires in COVID-19. There are 16 residues in the CDR3. Trimming took off 2 bases at V and 4 bases at J, with 15 bases between the two ends. The V gene's germline CDR1 is SGHRS and CDR2 YFSETQ. Repertoires were generated with immunoSEQ multiplex PCR, while TCRdb's copy carries only in-frame clones and drops some. The sample shows some 320,000 clones, around nine tenths of them seen only once. The V call is TRBV5-1, the J call TRBJ2-2, with D possibly being TRBD1 (6 bases). The clonotype was recovered from a man aged 55-75 years who had recovered from COVID-19. What was sequenced was PBMCs or T cells enriched from blood (not recorded which). The CDR3 nucleotides read TGCGCCAGCAGCTTATTACAGGGCGATATCACCGGGGAGCTGTTTTTT. It is translated as CASSLLQGDITGELFF.